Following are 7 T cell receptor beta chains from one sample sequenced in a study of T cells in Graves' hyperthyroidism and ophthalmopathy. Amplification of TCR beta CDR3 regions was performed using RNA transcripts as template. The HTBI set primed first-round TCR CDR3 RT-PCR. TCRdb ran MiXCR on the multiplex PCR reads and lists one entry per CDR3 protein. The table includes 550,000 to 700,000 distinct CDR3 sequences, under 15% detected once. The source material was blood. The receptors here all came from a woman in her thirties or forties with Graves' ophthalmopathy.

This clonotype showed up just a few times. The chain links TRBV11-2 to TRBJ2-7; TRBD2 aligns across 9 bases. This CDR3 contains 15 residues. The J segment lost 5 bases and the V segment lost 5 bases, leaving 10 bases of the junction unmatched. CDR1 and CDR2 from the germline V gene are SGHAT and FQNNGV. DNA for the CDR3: TGTGCCAGCAGCCCAAGGGGACTAGCTTTCGACGAGCAGTACTTC. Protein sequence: CASSPRGLAFDEQYF. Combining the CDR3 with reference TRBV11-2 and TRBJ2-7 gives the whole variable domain EAGVAQSPRYKIIEKRQSVAFWCNPISGHATLYWYQQILGQGPKLLIQFQNNGVVDDSQLPKDRFSAERLKGVDSTLKIQPAKLEDSAVYLCASSPRGLAFDEQYFGPGTRLTVT.

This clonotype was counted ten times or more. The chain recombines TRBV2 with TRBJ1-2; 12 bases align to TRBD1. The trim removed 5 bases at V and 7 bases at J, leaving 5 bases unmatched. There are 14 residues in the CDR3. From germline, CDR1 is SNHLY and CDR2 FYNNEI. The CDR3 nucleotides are TGTGCCAGCAGTCCGGGGACAGGGGGCTTTGGCTACACCTTC. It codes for CASSPGTGGFGYTF.

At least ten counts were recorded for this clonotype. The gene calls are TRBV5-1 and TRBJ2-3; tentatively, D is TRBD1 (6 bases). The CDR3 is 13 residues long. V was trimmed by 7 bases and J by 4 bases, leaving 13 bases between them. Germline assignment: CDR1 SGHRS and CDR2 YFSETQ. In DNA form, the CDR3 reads TGCGCCAGCTCGGGACAACCCCCAGATACGCAGTATTTT. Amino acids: CASSGQPPDTQYF.

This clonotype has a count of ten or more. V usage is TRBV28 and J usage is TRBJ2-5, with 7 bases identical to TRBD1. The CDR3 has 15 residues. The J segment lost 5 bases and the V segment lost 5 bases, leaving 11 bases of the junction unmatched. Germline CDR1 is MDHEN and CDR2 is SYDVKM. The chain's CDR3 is CASSPPDRVRETQYF. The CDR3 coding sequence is TGTGCCAGCAGTCCCCCAGACAGGGTTCGGGAGACCCAGTACTTC.

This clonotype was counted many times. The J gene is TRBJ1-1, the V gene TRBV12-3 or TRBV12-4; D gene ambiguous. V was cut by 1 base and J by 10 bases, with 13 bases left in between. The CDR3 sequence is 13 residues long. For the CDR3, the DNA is TGTGCCAGCAGTTTAGGGGGAAAGGGCGGAGCTTTCTTT. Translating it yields CASSLGGKGGAFF.

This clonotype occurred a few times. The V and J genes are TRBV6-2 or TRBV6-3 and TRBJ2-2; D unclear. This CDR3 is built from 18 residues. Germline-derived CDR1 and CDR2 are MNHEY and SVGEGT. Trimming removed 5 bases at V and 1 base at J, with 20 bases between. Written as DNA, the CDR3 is TGTGCCAGCAGTCCAGAAACGCAGTTGGTCTTGAACACCGGGGAGCTGTTTTTT. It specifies CASSPETQLVLNTGELFF.

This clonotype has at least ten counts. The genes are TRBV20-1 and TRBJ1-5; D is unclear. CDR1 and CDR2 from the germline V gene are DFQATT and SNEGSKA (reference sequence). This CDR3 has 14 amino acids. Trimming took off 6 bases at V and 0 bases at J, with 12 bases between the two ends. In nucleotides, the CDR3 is TGCAGTGCCCCAAGTGGGATTAGCAATCAGCCCCAGCATTTT. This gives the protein CSAPSGISNQPQHF.